This T cell receptor beta chain was sequenced in a study of T cell repertoires in cytomegalovirus infection. For the study at large: An indication of both CMV infection and matching HLA type came from public TCR beta signatures.

V was pared by 7 bases and J by 6 bases, with 21 bases between. CDR3 length equals 15 residues. MiXCR, run by TCRdb on the reads, gives a single entry per CDR3 protein. Among more than 250,000 distinct CDR3 sequences listed, roughly 13% were seen once. General observations from the study: People with CMV and the relevant HLA were identified by cumulative public TCR beta family frequency. HLA-C-restricted CMV-specific TCR beta clonotypes prevailed in the ex vivo response.

To note about this clonotype: Its target is not known.

The chain links TRBV12-3 or TRBV12-4 to TRBJ1-1, with D unclear. The clonotype was recovered from a human donor in good health (CMV status not recorded). Some clones in this sample may be carry-over from other donors' samples. The sample was PBMCs. The CDR3 nucleotides are TGTGCCAGCACGGGAGGAGTCCAGAATGTCCCTGAAGCTTTCTTT. Protein product: CASTGGVQNVPEAFF.